The 13 T cell receptor beta chains below all came from one sample that was sequenced in a study of human T cells and chemical hapten exposure. TCRdb processed the RACE reads anew with MiXCR; each CDR3 protein has one entry. Here the sample spans about 380,000 distinct CDR3 sequences, more than 4.5% being singletons. Stated time point: pre-sensitization, week 0. Treatment indicated: therapeutic diphenylcyclopropenone sensitization with weekly scalp DPC. The sequencing here drew on whole blood, taken in connection with sensitization to the hapten diphenylcyclopropenone (DPC). The receptor set was obtained from a woman in her forties or fifties with alopecia areata. Some clones in this sample may be carry-over from other donors' samples.

V and J are TRBV12-3 or TRBV12-4 and TRBJ2-3; 10 bases line up with TRBD2. The CDR3 is 16 amino acids. After removal of 5 bases from V and 2 bases from J, the junction contained 7 bases not matched to a gene. Here the CDR3 DNA reads TGTGCCAGCAGTACGGGACTAGCGTTCCTCACAGATACGCAGTATTTT. The encoded protein is CASSTGLAFLTDTQYF.

A word on this clonotype: A much bigger clone sits one base away, suggesting this may be a read error. The rearrangement links TRBV6-5 to TRBJ2-1; D may be TRBD2 (6 bases). Trimming removed 10 bases from V and 6 bases from J, with 19 bases in between. The CDR3 sequence is 14 residues long. Germline assignment: CDR1 MNHEY and CDR2 SVGAGI. This chain's CDR3 is CATSRRGTFNEQFF. The CDR3 DNA sequence: TGTGCCACCTCCCGGCGGGGTACCTTCAATGAGCAGTTCTTC.

A few counts support this clonotype. The gene calls are TRBV20-1 and TRBJ2-3; 12 nucleotides align to TRBD2. After removal of 0 bases from V and 6 bases from J, the junction contained 10 bases not matched to a gene. CDR3 size: 17 residues. Germline CDR1 reads DFQATT; CDR2 reads SNEGSKA (reference sequence). For the CDR3, the DNA is TGCAGTGCTAGAGATCAAATCCTAGCGGGAGGGCTGGATACGCAGTATTTT. Residues: CSARDQILAGGLDTQYF.

This clonotype appeared a few times. This chain links TRBV10-3 with TRBJ2-1; 9 nucleotides agree with TRBD2. V was pared by 2 bases and J by 5 bases, with 10 bases of the junction left unmatched. Germline CDR1 is ENHRY and CDR2 is SYGVKD. This CDR3 spans 17 amino acids. The CDR3: CAISEPSRAGGNNEQFF. In DNA, the CDR3 is TGTGCCATCAGTGAGCCGTCTCGAGCGGGGGGCAACAATGAGCAGTTCTTC.

This clonotype was observed at least ten times. The chain couples TRBV29-1 to TRBJ2-3, with 8 bases matching TRBD2. Trimming cost V 6 bases and J 2 bases; bases outside gene matches: 7. Germline loops: CDR1 SQVTM, CDR2 ANQGSEA. The CDR3 loop spans 14 amino acids. The CDR3 nucleotides read TGCAGCGTGACGGTAGCGGGGTCCACAGATACGCAGTATTTT. It specifies CSVTVAGSTDTQYF.

This clonotype showed up many times. The V gene is TRBV24-1, the J gene TRBJ2-6; D ambiguous. V shed 4 bases and J shed 0 bases, with 9 bases lying between them. Germline CDR1 KGHDR, CDR2 SFDVKD. The CDR3 loop spans 16 amino acids. The CDR3 is CATSEPQISGANVLTF. The CDR3 region has the DNA TGTGCCACCAGTGAACCACAGATCTCTGGGGCCAACGTCCTGACTTTC.

J is TRBJ2-7 and V is TRBV28; 8 bases align to TRBD1. Trimming at V came to 9 bases and at J to 2 bases, leaving 18 bases not matched to a gene. Germline loops: CDR1 MDHEN, CDR2 SYDVKM. The CDR3 spans 17 residues. The CDR3 loop reads CARVGDRPPLAAYEQYF. The CDR3 DNA follows: TGTGCCAGGGTAGGGGACAGGCCCCCTCTTGCCGCCTACGAGCAGTACTTC.

A few counts support this clonotype. J is TRBJ2-7 and V is TRBV29-1, with 14 bases aligning to TRBD2. The germline gives CDR1 SQVTM, CDR2 ANQGSEA. Unmatched junction bases numbered 10, after V lost 4 bases and J lost 5 bases. The CDR3 runs 16 residues. The CDR3 sequence: CSVVTGTSGSTDEQYF. In DNA, the CDR3 is TGCAGCGTTGTAACGGGGACTAGCGGGAGTACGGACGAGCAGTACTTC.

This clonotype was found many times. The chain recombines TRBV10-3 with TRBJ2-2; D is possibly TRBD2 (5 bases). CDR1 ENHRY and CDR2 SYGVKD come from the germline V gene. The CDR3 contains 15 residues. The V and J ends lost 2 bases and 2 bases respectively, with 9 bases between them. The CDR3 spells CAISEPRENTGELFF. The CDR3 DNA follows: TGTGCCATCAGTGAGCCACGGGAAAACACCGGGGAGCTGTTTTTT.

The V call is TRBV28, the J call TRBJ1-5; TRBD1 matches 7 bases. The CDR3 loop spans 16 amino acids. Germline assignment: CDR1 MDHEN and CDR2 SYDVKM. V shed 1 base and J 3 bases; nucleotides not matched to a gene: 6. CDR3 region: CASSLLKTGLNQPQHF. The CDR3 DNA reads as TGTGCCAGCAGTTTATTGAAGACAGGGCTCAATCAGCCCCAGCATTTT.

This clonotype has at least ten counts. This rearrangement joins TRBV10-3 to TRBJ1-1; D is undetermined. The germline CDR1 and CDR2 sequences are ENHRY and SYGVKD. V was clipped by 2 bases and J by 0 bases, with 4 bases between them. The length of the CDR3 is 13 residues. This CDR3 reads CAISEEVNTEAFF. Here the CDR3 DNA reads TGTGCCATCAGTGAGGAAGTGAACACTGAAGCTTTCTTT.

This clonotype was seen ten or more times. This chain links TRBV12-3 or TRBV12-4 with TRBJ2-3; D not certain. Trimming left V 6 bases short and J 2 bases short, with 3 bases between. This CDR3 is 11 amino acids long. The CDR3 loop is CASRITDTQYF. In DNA form, the CDR3 reads TGTGCCAGCAGGATCACAGATACGCAGTATTTT.

V usage is TRBV10-3 and J usage is TRBJ2-1, with TRBD1 matching over 7 bases. The length of the CDR3 is 15 residues. With V trimmed by 6 bases and J by 1 base, 6 bases remained unmatched. CDR1 ENHRY and CDR2 SYGVKD come from the germline V gene. The CDR3 nucleotides are TGTGCCATCAGAACCGGGACAGCGTCCTACAATGAGCAGTTCTTC. Amino acids: CAIRTGTASYNEQFF.